A selection of T cell receptor beta chains follows, all from one sample in a study of blood T cells in healthy people across ages. TCRdb redid the calling of the 5' RACE reads with MiXCR, one entry per CDR3 protein. The sample has 500,000 to 550,000 distinct CDR3 sequences, 20% to 30% seen once. These same data were also listed under a study on T cells of mothers and their children.

Source material: blood. These receptors were taken from a boy between 10 and 17 years old in good health. The CDR3 runs from the conserved cysteine through the conserved F or W. Each record gives: V gene, clone size, D gene, J gene, CDR3 DNA, CDR3 protein. D genes are given only for firm matches. Size tells how often a clone was seen (once, few, many) or the class of an expanded clone, and some rows leave it out.

>TRBV6-2/TRBV6-3|many|NA|TRBJ2-7
TGTGCCAGCAGTTACCCCCGTCAAGCGGACGTGGCCTACGAGCAGTACTTC
CASSYPRQADVAYEQYF
>TRBV5-5|few|NA|TRBJ2-1
TGTGCCAGCAGCTTTTCCGGACTACTACCTAACTCCTACAATGAGCAGTTCTTC
CASSFSGLLPNSYNEQFF
>TRBV29-1|many|NA|TRBJ1-4
TGCAGCGTTATATCGGGGGTTAATGAAAAACTGTTTTTT
CSVISGVNEKLFF
>TRBV5-1|NA|NA|TRBJ1-3
TGCGCCAGCATGCAAGGGGACGGGTCTGGAAACACCATATATTTT
CASMQGDGSGNTIYF
>TRBV29-1|few|NA|TRBJ1-4
TGCAGCGTTGCCCAGGAGGGGGGGAGATCCAATGAAAAACTGTTTTTT
CSVAQEGGRSNEKLFF
>TRBV9|few|NA|TRBJ2-1
TGTGCCAGCAGCGTAGCGGGGGCGGGCTCCTACAATGAGCAGTTCTTC
CASSVAGAGSYNEQFF
>TRBV7-8|NA|TRBD2|TRBJ2-2
TGTGGGGTCAGGCGGGAGGAGGCCGGGGAGCTGCTTTTT
CGVRREEAGELLF
>TRBV12-3/TRBV12-4|few|NA|TRBJ2-1
TGTGCCAGCAGGGCGGAGTCCAATGAGCAGTTCTTC
CASRAESNEQFF
>TRBV5-6|few|TRBD1|TRBJ2-1
TGTGCCAGCAGCTTTGGACAGGCCCTAAGGGGTGAGCAGTTCTTC
CASSFGQALRGEQFF
>TRBV7-2|many|NA|TRBJ2-7
TGTGCCAGCAGCCCAGGGATGGGTGGCACCTACGAGCAGTACTTC
CASSPGMGGTYEQYF
>TRBV5-1|NA|TRBD2|TRBJ2-5
TGCGCCAGCAGCTTGTCTGCTAGCGGGGATGGGGAGACCCAGTACTTC
CASSLSASGDGETQYF
>TRBV9|NA|NA|TRBJ2-5
TGTGCCAGCAGCGTCGGGACCGCGACGCAAGAGACCCAGTACTTC
CASSVGTATQETQYF
>TRBV5-1|NA|TRBD1|TRBJ1-4
TGCGCCAGCAGCTGGGGCAGGGGGCGGCAGGAAGAAAAACTGTTTTTT
CASSWGRGRQEEKLFF
>TRBV20-1|many|TRBD2|TRBJ2-2
TGCAGCGCCCGGACTAGCGGTAACACCGGGGAGCTGTTTTTT
CSARTSGNTGELFF
>TRBV20-1|NA|TRBD2|TRBJ2-7
TGCAGTGCTAGAGGAATTAGCGGGATCAACGAGCAGTACTTC
CSARGISGINEQYF
>TRBV4-1|many|TRBD1|TRBJ2-1
TGCGCCAGCACCGGGACAGGGGGCGAGGAGCAGTTCTTC
CASTGTGGEEQFF
>TRBV4-2|NA|NA|TRBJ2-1
TGTGCCAGCAGCCAGGTAGAAGCGCCCAATGAGCAGTTCTTC
CASSQVEAPNEQFF
>TRBV4-3|few|TRBD2|TRBJ2-1
TGCGCCAGCAGCCAAGAGGCAGCGGGGGGGCCGGAGCAGTTCTTC
CASSQEAAGGPEQFF
>TRBV15|NA|NA|TRBJ2-3
TGTGCCACCAGCAGAGAGGCGGCTAGCGGCACAGATACGCAGTATTTT
CATSREAASGTDTQYF
>TRBV7-2|NA|NA|TRBJ1-1
TGTGCCAGCAGTTACATGGGGCGGACTGAAGCTTTCTTT
CASSYMGRTEAFF
>TRBV20-1|NA|NA|TRBJ2-7
TGCAGTGCTAGACTGGGGGCTCCCTACGAGCAGTACTTC
CSARLGAPYEQYF
>TRBV6-4|few|TRBD1|TRBJ1-6
TGTGCCAGCAGTCGAACAGGGGGCCCGGATCCACCCCTCCACTTT
CASSRTGGPDPPLHF
>TRBV27|NA|NA|TRBJ2-1
TGTGCCAGCAGTTTAGAGGGGCAGCCTTACAATGAGCAGTTCTTC
CASSLEGQPYNEQFF
>TRBV6-2/TRBV6-3|NA|NA|TRBJ2-7
TGTGCCAGCAGCTACGGCCAGGAACCGACGCCCTACGAGCAGTACTTC
CASSYGQEPTPYEQYF
>TRBV5-1|many|NA|TRBJ2-5
TGCGCCAGCAGCTCCCGGACCGAAGAGACCCAGTACTTC
CASSSRTEETQYF
>TRBV9|few|NA|TRBJ2-1
TGTGCCAGCAGCGTAGACAGGGCCGGAGGGTCCTACAATGAGCAGTTCTTC
CASSVDRAGGSYNEQFF
>TRBV12-3/TRBV12-4|once|TRBD1|TRBJ2-5
TGTGCCAGCAGTTTGAGTCGGACAGGCTCGGGAAGGGGGACCCAGTACTTC
CASSLSRTGSGRGTQYF
>TRBV20-1|NA|TRBD1|TRBJ2-7
TGCAGTGCTAGACCCTCAGCCGACAGGGGTCTCTACGAGCAGTACTTC
CSARPSADRGLYEQYF
>TRBV4-2|few|TRBD2|TRBJ2-3
TGTGCCAGCAGCCAAGCGGGACTAGCGGGAACGTGGGATACGCAGTATTTT
CASSQAGLAGTWDTQYF
>TRBV7-2|few|TRBD1|TRBJ2-7
TGTGCCAGCAGCTGGGAGAACAGGGGGGAGCAGTACTTC
CASSWENRGEQYF
>TRBV20-1|NA|NA|TRBJ1-5
TGCAGTGGAGCGGCAGGGCTTGAGGGTCAGCCCCAGCATTTT
CSGAAGLEGQPQHF
>TRBV6-6|few|NA|TRBJ1-2
TGTGCCAGCTTCTTAGCCGGAGCTAACTATGGCTACACCTTC
CASFLAGANYGYTF
>TRBV3-1|few|TRBD2|TRBJ2-1
TGTGCCAGCAGCCCTCGACTAGCGGGAGCTAATGAGCAGTTCTTC
CASSPRLAGANEQFF
>TRBV5-4|few|NA|TRBJ2-1
TGTGCCAGCAGCTTGGCCGGGTATAGGGACAATGAGCAGTTCTTC
CASSLAGYRDNEQFF
>TRBV7-2|few|NA|TRBJ2-2
TGTGCCAGCAGCCCGAGAAAAGGGGCGTACACCGGGGAGCTGTTTTTT
CASSPRKGAYTGELFF
>TRBV11-2|NA|TRBD2|TRBJ2-1
TGTGCCAGCAGCTCCCAAGCGGGGGGCTGGGATGAGCAGTTCTTC
CASSSQAGGWDEQFF
>TRBV7-2|many|NA|TRBJ2-5
TGTGCCAGCAGCTTATACGGATCAGAGACCCAGTACTTC
CASSLYGSETQYF
>TRBV20-1|NA|NA|TRBJ2-4
TGCAGTGCTGGGCCCGAAGGGTTGCTAGCCAAAAACATTCAGTACTTC
CSAGPEGLLAKNIQYF
>TRBV7-9|once|NA|TRBJ2-1
TGTGCCAGCAGACCCTTTGACCGAGGGTTAAGCAATGAGCAGTTCTTC
CASRPFDRGLSNEQFF
>TRBV7-8|NA|NA|TRBJ1-4
TGTGCCAGCAGCTTAGGAAGGGCTAGGGGGGAAAAACTGTTTTTT
CASSLGRARGEKLFF
>TRBV20-1|NA|NA|TRBJ1-1
TGCAGTGCCCCCGAGGCAGGAGGAACTGAAGCTTTCTTT
CSAPEAGGTEAFF
>TRBV11-2|few|NA|TRBJ2-7
TGTGCCAGCAGCTTAAGGTTTCAAGGGTCGGCCTACGAGCAGTACTTC
CASSLRFQGSAYEQYF
>TRBV20-1|NA|TRBD1|TRBJ1-6
TGCAGTGCTAGGCAAGACGGGACAGGGTTTTTTACTAATTCACCCCTCCACTTT
CSARQDGTGFFTNSPLHF
>TRBV15|NA|NA|TRBJ2-4
TGTGCCACCAGCAGAGATCCCCCGAATCTAGCCAAAAACATTCAGTACTTC
CATSRDPPNLAKNIQYF
>TRBV20-1|NA|NA|TRBJ2-1
TGCAGTGCTAGAGATCGAGGCAAATACAATGAGCAGTTCTTC
CSARDRGKYNEQFF
>TRBV5-6|NA|TRBD1|TRBJ2-7
TGTGCCAGCAGCTTGTTGGGACAGGGGGTCTACGAGCAGTACTTC
CASSLLGQGVYEQYF
>TRBV7-2|NA|TRBD1|TRBJ2-1
TGTGCCAGCGGCCTATGGACAGGGATGACCTACAATGAGCAGTTCTTC
CASGLWTGMTYNEQFF
>TRBV4-3|NA|NA|TRBJ1-4
TGCGCCAGCAGCCGGTACCGGGCAGCCCTAACTAATGAAAAACTGTTTTTT
CASSRYRAALTNEKLFF
>TRBV13|few|NA|TRBJ2-2
TGTGCCAGCAGCCCTACTTCAGAAAAAAGCCGGGGATCTAACACCGGGGAGCTGTTTTTT
CASSPTSEKSRGSNTGELFF
>TRBV12-3/TRBV12-4|once|TRBD1|TRBJ2-7
TGTGCCAGCAGCTTCAGGACAGGGGGGTACGAGCAGTACTTC
CASSFRTGGYEQYF
>TRBV6-2/TRBV6-3|few|NA|TRBJ2-3
TGTGCCGGAAATTCTAGGGTCTCAGATACGCAGTATTTT
CAGNSRVSDTQYF
>TRBV28|few|TRBD1|TRBJ2-3
TGTGCCACCGTTTTTCCGGGACAGATAACTAACACAGATACGCAGTATTTT
CATVFPGQITNTDTQYF
>TRBV29-1|NA|NA|TRBJ2-1
TGCAGCGTTGAAGATCTTGGAGGTGCCTTAAATGAGCAGTTCTTC
CSVEDLGGALNEQFF
>TRBV20-1|NA|NA|TRBJ1-1
TGCAGTGCTAGACGAAATGACAGAAATACTGAAGCTTTCTTT
CSARRNDRNTEAFF
>TRBV7-2|NA|NA|TRBJ1-4
TGTGCCAGCAGCCCCGGGTCGAATGAAAAACTGTTTTTT
CASSPGSNEKLFF